These 4 T cell receptor beta chains were all obtained from the same sample, sequenced in a study of T-cell memory formation after mild COVID-19. A single record per CDR3 protein comes from TCRdb applying MiXCR to the 5' RACE reads. The repertoire holds fewer than 300,000 distinct CDR3 sequences, more than 15% seen once, with under 30% in the top ten. The sequenced sample was PBMCs or a T cell subset sorted from them (not recorded which). These receptor sequences come from a man younger than 30 who had mild COVID-19 (a few samples of this study predate the infection). Cell type and time point are not known.

The table lists this clonotype with a few counts. The chain links TRBV9 to TRBJ2-5; D unclear. The CDR3 covers 15 residues. V lost 4 bases and J 2 bases, leaving 15 bases between the germline ends. CDR1 and CDR2 (germline): SGDLS, YYNGEE. The CDR3 coding sequence is TGTGCCAGCAGCCAGACTGGATCCGGGCAAGAGACCCAGTACTTC. Its translation is CASSQTGSGQETQYF.

The chain uses TRBV6-5 and TRBJ2-7; D unresolved. Between the trimmed V and J ends, which lost 7 bases and 2 bases, there was a span of 18 bases. The CDR3 covers 15 residues. Germline CDR1 and CDR2: MNHEY and SVGAGI. The CDR3 loop reads CASTAWAGVPYEQYF. The CDR3 coding sequence is TGTGCCAGCACGGCATGGGCAGGAGTGCCCTACGAGCAGTACTTC.

The table lists this clonotype with a few counts. The rearrangement uses TRBV4-3 and TRBJ1-1; D is possibly TRBD1 (5 bases). Germline V CDR1 and CDR2: LGHNA, YSLEER. Trimming removed 3 bases from V and 1 base from J, with 12 bases in between. The CDR3 runs 15 residues. The CDR3 loop reads CASSQVSRGNTEAFF. CDR3 DNA sequence: TGCGCCAGCAGCCAGGTGTCTAGGGGGAACACTGAAGCTTTCTTT.

This clonotype was found many times. The V call is TRBV5-1, the J call TRBJ2-7; D call uncertain. With 1 base removed from V and 2 bases from J, the gap between germline ends came to 16 bases. The CDR3 covers 16 residues. Germline V gives CDR1 SGHRS, CDR2 YFSETQ. The DNA for the CDR3 is TGCGCCAGCAGCTTGTCGTCATTCGGCGAAGCCTACGAGCAGTACGTC. Its translation: CASSLSSFGEAYEQYV.